This record looks at one TCR beta chain sequence and its context. The data stem from a study of blood T cell repertoires in COVID-19. The assay was immunoSEQ multiplex PCR, and TCRdb's table has in-frame clones only and misses some. The repertoire holds around 400,000 clones, with 70% to 90% as singletons. This clonotype was sampled from an older woman with COVID-19, enrolled during active disease. The sample taken for sequencing was peripheral blood.

The CDR3 DNA sequence: TGTGCCAGCAGGGAGGGGTATGAGCAGTTCTTC. Protein sequence: CASREGYEQFF. The chain couples TRBV2 to TRBJ2-1, with D possibly being TRBD2 (6 bases). Deletions cut 6 bases from V and 8 bases from J, with 8 bases between. Germline values: CDR1 SNHLY, CDR2 FYNNEI. The CDR3 has 11 amino acids.